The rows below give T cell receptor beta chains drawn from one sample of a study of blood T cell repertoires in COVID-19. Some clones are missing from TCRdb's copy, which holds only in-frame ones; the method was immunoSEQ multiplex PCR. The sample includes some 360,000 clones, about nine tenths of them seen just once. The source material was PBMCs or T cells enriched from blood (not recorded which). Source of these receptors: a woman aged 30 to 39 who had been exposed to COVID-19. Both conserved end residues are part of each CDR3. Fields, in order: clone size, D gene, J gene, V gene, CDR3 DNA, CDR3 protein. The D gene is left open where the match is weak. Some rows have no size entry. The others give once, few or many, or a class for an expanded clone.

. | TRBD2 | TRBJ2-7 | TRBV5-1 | TGCGCCAGCAGCCACGTCCCGGGACTAGCGGGAGGACCCTACGAGCAGTACTTC | CASSHVPGLAGGPYEQYF
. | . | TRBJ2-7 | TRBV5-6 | TGTGCCAGGATTAAAGTCCAGGGTCCCCGTTACGAGCAGTACTTC | CARIKVQGPRYEQYF
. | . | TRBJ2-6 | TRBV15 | TGTGCCACCAGCAGAGATTGGGGGGCTGGGGCCAACGTCCTGACTTTC | CATSRDWGAGANVLTF
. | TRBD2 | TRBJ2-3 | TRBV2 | TGTGCCAGCAGTGATCGGACTAGCGGGACATCAAAGAGCACAGATACGCAGTATTTT | CASSDRTSGTSKSTDTQYF
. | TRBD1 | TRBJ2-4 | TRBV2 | TGTGCCAGCACCCGAAAGAGGACAGGGGAGAACATTCAGTACTTC | CASTRKRTGENIQYF
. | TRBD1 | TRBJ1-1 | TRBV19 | TGTGCCAGTTCTGACAGGGCCTCGAACACTGAAGCTTTCTTT | CASSDRASNTEAFF
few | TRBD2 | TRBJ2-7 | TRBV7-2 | TGTGCCAGCAGCTTCGGGGGGAGTGGGGCCTACGAGCAGTACTTC | CASSFGGSGAYEQYF
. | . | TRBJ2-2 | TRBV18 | TGTGCCAGCTCACCACAGGGGGAAACCGGGGAGCTGTTTTTT | CASSPQGETGELFF
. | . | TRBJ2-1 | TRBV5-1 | TGCGCCAGCAGCTTGATTATCAGGGGCAATGAGCAGTTCTTC | CASSLIIRGNEQFF
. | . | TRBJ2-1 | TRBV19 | TGTGCCAGTGGACTATCCGAGCAGTTCTTC | CASGLSEQFF
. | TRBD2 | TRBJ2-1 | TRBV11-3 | TGTGCCAGCACTCTAGCGGATTACAATGAGCAGTTCTTC | CASTLADYNEQFF
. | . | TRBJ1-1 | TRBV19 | TGTGCCAGTAGTAGAGGCTACACTGAAGCTTTCTTT | CASSRGYTEAFF
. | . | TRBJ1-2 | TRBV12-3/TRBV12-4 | TGTGCCAGCAGTTTGGGGGGTTACTACACCTTC | CASSLGGYYTF
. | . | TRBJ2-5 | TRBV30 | TGTGCCTGGAGTGTAGGGGCCGGGGGAGAGACCCAGTACTTC | CAWSVGAGGETQYF
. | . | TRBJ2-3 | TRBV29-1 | TGCAGCGGCTTCCAGGGGATGGATACGCAGTATTTT | CSGFQGMDTQYF
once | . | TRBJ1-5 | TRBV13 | TGTGCCAGCAGCTTTCATAGCAATCAGCCCCAGCATTTT | CASSFHSNQPQHF
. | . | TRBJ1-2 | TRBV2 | TGTGCCAGCACTGGGGGGGATCGGTACGGCTACACCTTC | CASTGGDRYGYTF
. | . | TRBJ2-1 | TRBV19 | TGTGCCAGTAACCAGGGGACACCAAGCTCCTACAATGAGCAGTTCTTC | CASNQGTPSSYNEQFF
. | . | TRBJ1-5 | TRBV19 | TGTGCCAGTAGTATAGCGGGGCAGGGGCATAGCAATCAGCCCCAGCATTTT | CASSIAGQGHSNQPQHF
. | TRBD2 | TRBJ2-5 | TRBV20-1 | TGCAGTGCTAGTCCGGCGGGAGCGCGGCAAGAGACCCAGTACTTC | CSASPAGARQETQYF
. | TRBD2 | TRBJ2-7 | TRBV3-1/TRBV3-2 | TGTGCCAGCAGCCCAAACGGGGGGAACGAGCAGTACTTC | CASSPNGGNEQYF
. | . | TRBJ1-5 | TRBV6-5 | TGTGCCAGCTGGGGGCGGAGCAATCAGCCCCAGCATTTT | CASWGRSNQPQHF
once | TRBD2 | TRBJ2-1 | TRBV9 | TGTGCCAGCAGCGGATTAGCGGGAGGCCCTCCCGCCTACAATGAGCAGTTCTTC | CASSGLAGGPPAYNEQFF
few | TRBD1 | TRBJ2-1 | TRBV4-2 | TGTGCCAGCAGCCAGGGTCAGACAGGGGAGTTTAAAGATGAGCAGTTCTTC | CASSQGQTGEFKDEQFF
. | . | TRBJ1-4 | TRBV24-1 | TGTGCCACCAGTGATCCCCGCCTCGGGAGCGGTGAAAAACTGTTTTTT | CATSDPRLGSGEKLFF
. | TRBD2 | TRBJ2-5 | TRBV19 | TGTGCCAGTAGTACAGCGGGAGGAGAAGAGACCCAGTACTTC | CASSTAGGEETQYF
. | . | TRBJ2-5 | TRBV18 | TGTGCCAGCTCACCCCAAGCCCAAGAGACCCAGTACTTC | CASSPQAQETQYF
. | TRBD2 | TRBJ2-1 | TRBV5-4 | TGTGCCAGCAGCAACCCGACTAGCGGGAGGCTTCAGTCGGAGCAGTTCTTC | CASSNPTSGRLQSEQFF
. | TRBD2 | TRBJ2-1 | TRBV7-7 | TGTGCCAGCAGCGCGAGCGGGATAGCCTACAATGAGCAGTTCTTC | CASSASGIAYNEQFF
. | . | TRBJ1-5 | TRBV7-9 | TGTGCCAGCAGCTTAGGGGGGCTCTATCAGCCCCAGCATTTT | CASSLGGLYQPQHF
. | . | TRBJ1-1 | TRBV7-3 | TGTGCCAGCAGCTTAGGGGGCAGGGACAACACTGAAGCTTTCTTT | CASSLGGRDNTEAFF
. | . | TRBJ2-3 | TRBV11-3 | TGTGCCAGCAGCTTTATCCAGGGCCTAGATACGCAGTATTTT | CASSFIQGLDTQYF
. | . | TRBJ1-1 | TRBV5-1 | TGCGCCAGCAGCTTGGTGGCCCCCGCGGAGACTGAAGCTTTCTTT | CASSLVAPAETEAFF
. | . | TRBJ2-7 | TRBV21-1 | TGTGCCAGCAGCGCAACTAGCGGGAGGGCCTACGAGCAGTACTTC | CASSATSGRAYEQYF
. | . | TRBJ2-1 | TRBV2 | TGTGCCAGCAGTGAGCGAGGGCGGGCTGGACTCAATGAGCAGTTCTTC | CASSERGRAGLNEQFF
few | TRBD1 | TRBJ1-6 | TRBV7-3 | TGTGCCAGCAGCTCCGGGACAGCCAATTCACCCCTCCACTTT | CASSSGTANSPLHF
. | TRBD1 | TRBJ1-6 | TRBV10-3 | TGTGCCACAGGACAGGGAAACGGTAATTCACCCCTCCACTTT | CATGQGNGNSPLHF
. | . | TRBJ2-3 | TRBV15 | TGTGCCACCAGTCGGGACTCACAGCAAGATACGCAGTATTTT | CATSRDSQQDTQYF
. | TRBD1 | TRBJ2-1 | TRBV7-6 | TGTGCCAGCAGCTCAGGGGGCTCCTACAATGAGCAGTTCTTC | CASSSGGSYNEQFF
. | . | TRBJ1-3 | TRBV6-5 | TGTGCCAGCAGTTACTCGGTCGGGGGCTCTGGAAACACCATATATTTT | CASSYSVGGSGNTIYF
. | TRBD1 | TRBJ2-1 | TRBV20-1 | TGCAGTGCTAGTGGACAGGGGCCTCGGGACTATGAGCAGTTCTTC | CSASGQGPRDYEQFF
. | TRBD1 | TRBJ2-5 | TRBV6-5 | TGTGCCAGCAGTTACGGACAGGGCGCCCAAGAGACCCAGTACTTC | CASSYGQGAQETQYF
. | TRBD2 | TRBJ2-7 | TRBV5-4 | TGTGCCAGCAGCTTGGGAGGGACTAGCGGGAGTTACGAGCAGTACTTC | CASSLGGTSGSYEQYF
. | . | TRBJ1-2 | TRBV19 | TGTGCCAGTACGTGGGGAGATGGCTACACCTTC | CASTWGDGYTF